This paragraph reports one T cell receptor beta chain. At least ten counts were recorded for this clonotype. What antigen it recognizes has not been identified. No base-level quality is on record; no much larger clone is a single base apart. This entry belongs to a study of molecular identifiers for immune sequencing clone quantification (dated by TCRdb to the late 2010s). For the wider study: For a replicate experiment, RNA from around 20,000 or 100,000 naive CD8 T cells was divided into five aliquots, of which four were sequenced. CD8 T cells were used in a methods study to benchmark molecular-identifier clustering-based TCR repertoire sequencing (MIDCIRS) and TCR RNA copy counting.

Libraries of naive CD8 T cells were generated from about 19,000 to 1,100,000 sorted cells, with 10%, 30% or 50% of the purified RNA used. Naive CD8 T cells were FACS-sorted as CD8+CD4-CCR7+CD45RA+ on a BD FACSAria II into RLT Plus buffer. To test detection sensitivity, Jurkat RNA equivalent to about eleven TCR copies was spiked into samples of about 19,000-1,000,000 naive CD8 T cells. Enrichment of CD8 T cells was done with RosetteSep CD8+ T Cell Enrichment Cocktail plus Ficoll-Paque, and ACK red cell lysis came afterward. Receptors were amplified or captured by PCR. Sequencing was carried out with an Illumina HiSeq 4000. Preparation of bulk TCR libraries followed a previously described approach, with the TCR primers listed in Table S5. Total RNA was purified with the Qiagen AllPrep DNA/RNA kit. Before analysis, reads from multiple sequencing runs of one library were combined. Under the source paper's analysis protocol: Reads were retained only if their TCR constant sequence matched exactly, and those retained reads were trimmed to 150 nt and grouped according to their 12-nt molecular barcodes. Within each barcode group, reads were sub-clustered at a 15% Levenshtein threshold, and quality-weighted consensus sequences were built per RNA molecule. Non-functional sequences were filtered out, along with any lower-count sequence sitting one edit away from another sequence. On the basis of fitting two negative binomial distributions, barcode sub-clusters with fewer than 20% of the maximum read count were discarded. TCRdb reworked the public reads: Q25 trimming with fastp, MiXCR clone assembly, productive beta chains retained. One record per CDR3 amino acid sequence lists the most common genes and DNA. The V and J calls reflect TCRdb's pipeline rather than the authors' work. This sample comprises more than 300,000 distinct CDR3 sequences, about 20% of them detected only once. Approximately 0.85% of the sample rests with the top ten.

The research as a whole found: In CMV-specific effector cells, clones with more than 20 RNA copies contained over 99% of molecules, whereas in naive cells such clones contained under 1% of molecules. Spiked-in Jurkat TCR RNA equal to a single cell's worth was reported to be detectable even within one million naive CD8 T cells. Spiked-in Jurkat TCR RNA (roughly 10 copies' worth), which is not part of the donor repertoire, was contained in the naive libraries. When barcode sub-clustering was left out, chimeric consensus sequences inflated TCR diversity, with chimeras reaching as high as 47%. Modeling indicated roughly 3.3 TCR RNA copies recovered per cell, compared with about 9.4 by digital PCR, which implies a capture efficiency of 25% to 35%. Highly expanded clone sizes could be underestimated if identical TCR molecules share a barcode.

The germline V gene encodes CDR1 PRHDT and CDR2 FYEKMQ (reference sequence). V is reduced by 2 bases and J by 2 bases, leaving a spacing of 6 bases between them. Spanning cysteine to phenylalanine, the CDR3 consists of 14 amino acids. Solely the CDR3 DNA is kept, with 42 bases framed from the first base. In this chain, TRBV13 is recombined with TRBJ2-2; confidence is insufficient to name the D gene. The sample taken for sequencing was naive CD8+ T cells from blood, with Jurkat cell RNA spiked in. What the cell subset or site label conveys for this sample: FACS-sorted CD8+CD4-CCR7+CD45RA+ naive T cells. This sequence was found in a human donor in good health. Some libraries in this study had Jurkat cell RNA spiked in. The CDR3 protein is CASSLHTNTGELFF. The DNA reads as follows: TGTGCCAGCAGCTTACATACAAACACCGGGGAGCTGTTTTTT.